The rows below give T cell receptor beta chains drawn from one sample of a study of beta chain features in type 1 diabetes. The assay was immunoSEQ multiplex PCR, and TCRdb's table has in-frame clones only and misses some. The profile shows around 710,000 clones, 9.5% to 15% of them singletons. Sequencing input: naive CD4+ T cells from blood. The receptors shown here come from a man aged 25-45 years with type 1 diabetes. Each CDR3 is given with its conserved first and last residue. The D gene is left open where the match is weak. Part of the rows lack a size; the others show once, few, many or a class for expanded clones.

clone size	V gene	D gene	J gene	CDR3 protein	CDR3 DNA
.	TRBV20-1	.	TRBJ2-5	CSARETQYF	TGCAGTGCAAGAGAGACCCAGTACTTC
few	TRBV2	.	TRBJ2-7	CASSSGVDEREQYF	TGTGCCAGCAGCTCTGGGGTCGATGAGAGGGAGCAGTACTTC
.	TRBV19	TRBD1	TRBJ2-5	CASRDRDRYQETQYF	TGTGCCAGTAGAGACCGGGACAGGTACCAAGAGACCCAGTACTTC
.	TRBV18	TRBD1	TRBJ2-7	CASSPRTGGDEQYF	TGTGCCAGCTCACCCCGGACAGGGGGGGACGAGCAGTACTTC
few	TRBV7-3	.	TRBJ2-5	CASSTQVQETQYF	TGTGCCAGCAGCACTCAGGTGCAAGAGACCCAGTACTTC
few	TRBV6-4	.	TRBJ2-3	CASSPSDYTDTQYF	TGTGCCAGCAGTCCTAGCGATTACACAGATACGCAGTATTTT
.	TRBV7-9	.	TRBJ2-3	CASSFWGPATDTQYF	TGTGCCAGCAGTTTTTGGGGACCAGCCACAGATACGCAGTATTTT
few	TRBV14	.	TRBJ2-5	CASTRSDFETQYF	TGTGCCAGCACCCGATCGGATTTCGAGACCCAGTACTTC
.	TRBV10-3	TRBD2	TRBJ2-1	CAISFQARSTSGSSSYNEQFF	TGTGCCATCAGCTTCCAGGCGAGGTCGACTAGCGGATCTTCCTCCTACAATGAGCAGTTCTTC
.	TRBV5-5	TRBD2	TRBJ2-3	CASSLARLSGEDTQYF	TGTGCCAGCAGCTTGGCGAGGCTTAGCGGGGAGGATACGCAGTATTTT
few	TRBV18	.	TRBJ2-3	CASSPRETDTQYF	TGTGCCAGCTCACCCCGAGAAACAGATACGCAGTATTTT
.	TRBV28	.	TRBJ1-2	CASSRNYGYTF	TGTGCCAGCAGTCGAAACTATGGCTACACCTTC
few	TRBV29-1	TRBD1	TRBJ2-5	CSVGTDQETQYF	TGCAGCGTGGGGACAGATCAAGAGACCCAGTACTTC
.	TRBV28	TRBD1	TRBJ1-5	CASSVPGQGVNQPQHF	TGTGCCAGCAGTGTTCCGGGACAGGGGGTCAATCAGCCCCAGCATTTT
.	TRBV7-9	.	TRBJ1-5	CASSSYRDQPQHF	TGTGCCAGCAGCTCATACAGGGATCAGCCCCAGCATTTT
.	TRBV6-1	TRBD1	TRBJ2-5	CAGKRQGPETQYF	TGTGCCGGCAAACGACAGGGCCCAGAGACCCAGTACTTC
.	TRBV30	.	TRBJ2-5	CAWGGVQETQYF	TGTGCCTGGGGCGGGGTCCAAGAGACCCAGTACTTC
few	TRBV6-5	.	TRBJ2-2	CASSGQLNTGELFF	TGTGCCAGCAGTGGACAGTTGAACACCGGGGAGCTGTTTTTT
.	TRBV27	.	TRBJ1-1	CASSPRNTEAFF	TGTGCCAGCAGTCCCCGCAACACTGAAGCTTTCTTT
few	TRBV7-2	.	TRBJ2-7	CASSSGRGSYEQYF	TGTGCCAGCAGCTCTGGACGAGGCTCCTACGAGCAGTACTTC
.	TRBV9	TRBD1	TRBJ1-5	CASSSDRDQPQHF	TGTGCCAGCAGCTCGGACAGGGATCAGCCCCAGCATTTT
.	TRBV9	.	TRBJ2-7	CASSPSDYSAYEQYF	TGTGCCAGCAGCCCCTCCGACTACTCGGCCTACGAGCAGTACTTC
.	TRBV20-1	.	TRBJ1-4	CSASLGEKLFF	TGCAGTGCTAGTTTAGGCGAAAAACTGTTTTTT
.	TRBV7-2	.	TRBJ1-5	CASSLVGSTNQPQHF	TGTGCCAGCAGCTTAGTGGGCAGCACCAATCAGCCCCAGCATTTT
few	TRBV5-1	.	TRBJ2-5	CASIEQETQYF	TGCGCCAGCATCGAACAAGAGACCCAGTACTTC
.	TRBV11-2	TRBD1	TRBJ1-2	CASSLGTAGYTF	TGTGCCAGCAGCTTGGGGACAGCCGGCTACACCTTC
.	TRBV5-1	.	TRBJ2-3	CASSPDTDTQYF	TGCGCCAGCAGCCCGGACACAGATACGCAGTATTTT